These 12 T cell receptor beta chains were sequenced from one sample in a study of blood T cell repertoires in COVID-19. Sequencing was performed with immunoSEQ multiplex PCR; in TCRdb, only in-frame clones are kept and a portion is missing. The data contain approximately 200,000 clones, 80% to 85% of them seen just once; the ten biggest clones take up roughly 2.4%. The sample consisted of peripheral blood. Receptor source: a woman aged 55-70 years with acute or convalescent COVID-19.

The chain uses TRBV9 and TRBJ2-5, with D possibly TRBD2 on 5 matching bases. The V gene lost 0 bases and the J gene lost 3 bases, with 12 bases spanning the gap. There are 15 residues in the CDR3. Germline CDR1 is SGDLS and CDR2 is YYNGEE. The CDR3 DNA follows: TGTGCCAGCAGCGTAGGGCTGGGAGTGGAAGAGACCCAGTACTTC. Its translation is CASSVGLGVEETQYF. Full variable domain (rest looked up from reference TRBV9 and TRBJ2-5): DSGVTQTPKHLITATGQRVTLRCSPRSGDLSVYWYQQSLDQGLQFLIQYYNGEERAKGNILERFSAQQFPDLHSELNLSSLELGDSALYFCASSVGLGVEETQYFGPGTRLLVL.

This chain links TRBV30 with TRBJ1-5, with D possibly TRBD1 on 5 matching bases. CDR3 size: 14 residues. CDR1 and CDR2 (germline): GTSNPN, SVGIG (reference sequence). The ends were cut back, 1 base at V and 2 bases at J, with 9 bases in the middle. The CDR3 bases are TGTGCCTGGAGTGCAGGGTTGGGCAATCAGCCCCAGCATTTT. Amino acids: CAWSAGLGNQPQHF.

This clone occurred once. V gene TRBV4-1 combines with J gene TRBJ1-4; 10 nucleotides line up with TRBD1. This CDR3 is 14 amino acids long. Trimming at V came to 8 bases and at J to 7 bases, leaving 7 bases not matched to a gene. CDR1 and CDR2 from the germline V gene are MGHRA and YSYEKL. CDR3 residues: CASGQGTGAEKLFF. In DNA, the CDR3 is TGCGCCAGCGGGCAGGGGACAGGGGCTGAAAAACTGTTTTTT.

The CDR3 loop is CASKPSGTNTGELFF. CDR3 sequence (DNA): TGTGCCAGCAAACCTAGCGGCACGAACACCGGGGAGCTGTTTTTT. The chain carries TRBV9 and TRBJ2-2, with 7 nucleotides matching TRBD2. Germline V lookup: CDR1 SGDLS, CDR2 YYNGEE. The CDR3 extends over 15 amino acids. V dropped 6 bases and J dropped 0; count of bases not matched to a gene: 5.

V and J are TRBV6-5 and TRBJ1-2; no clear D gene. CDR3 length equals 14 residues. V was shortened by 6 bases and J by 3 bases, with 14 bases between the two germline ends. Germline CDR1 is MNHEY and CDR2 is SVGAGI. The CDR3 DNA is TGTGCCAGCAGCCTAAATCGGGATTACTATGGCTACACCTTC. The encoded protein is CASSLNRDYYGYTF.

CDR3 nucleotide sequence: TGTGCCAGCAGCTTAATAGCGGGGGACTACAATGAGCAGTTCTTC. Translation: CASSLIAGDYNEQFF. This sequence joins TRBV7-2 and TRBJ2-1; 9 bases agree with TRBD2. The length of the CDR3 is 15 residues. Germline CDR1 reads SGHTA; CDR2 reads FQGNSA. Trimming removed 2 bases from V and 3 bases from J; junction bases left unmatched: 2.

This clone was observed a handful of times. The genes are TRBV10-1 and TRBJ2-7; D gene ambiguous. Germline V CDR1 and CDR2: WNHNN, SYGVQD (reference sequence). CDR3 length: 14 amino acids. Between the trimmed V and J ends, which lost 3 bases and 2 bases, there was a span of 11 bases. The CDR3 reads CASSDVGDTYEQYF. CDR3 in DNA: TGCGCCAGCAGTGACGTAGGCGACACCTACGAGCAGTACTTC.

V and J are TRBV6-1 and TRBJ2-5; D may be TRBD2 (5 bases). This CDR3 contains 16 residues. Germline CDR1 MNHNS, CDR2 SASEGT. V lost 2 bases, J lost 5 bases, and 18 bases lay in between. CDR3 DNA: TGTGCCAGCAGTGAAATTTTTTCAGTCACGGGGGAGACCCAGTACTTC. Translation: CASSEIFSVTGETQYF.

The chain uses TRBV10-1 and TRBJ2-7; 8 positions match TRBD1. The V gene's germline CDR1 is WNHNN and CDR2 SYGVQD (reference sequence). The V and J ends lost 3 bases and 1 base, in that order; junction bases with no gene match: 5. CDR3 length: 15 amino acids. Here the CDR3 reads CASSESQGGSYEQYF. For the CDR3, the DNA is TGCGCCAGCAGTGAATCACAGGGGGGTTCCTACGAGCAGTACTTC.

Points on this clone: Other DNA sequences within the sample encode an identical CDR3. The rearrangement uses TRBV4-1 and TRBJ1-2; D is unclear. With 0 bases removed from V and 8 bases from J, the gap between germline ends came to 7 bases. The CDR3 runs to 12 residues. Looked up from germline, CDR1 is MGHRA and CDR2 is YSYEKL. CDR3 nucleotides: TGCGCCAGCAGCCAAGAGGCGGGGGGCTACACCTTC. Encoded protein: CASSQEAGGYTF.

The V and J genes are TRBV10-3 and TRBJ1-2, with 8 bases that match TRBD1. V shed 6 bases, J shed 2 bases, and the junction held 5 bases outside the gene matches. The CDR3 is 14 amino acids. The germline V gene has CDR1 ENHRY and CDR2 SYGVKD. The CDR3 sequence is CAISAGQANYGYTF. CDR3 DNA: TGTGCCATCAGCGCGGGACAGGCCAACTATGGCTACACCTTC.

The genes are TRBV13 and TRBJ1-1, with D perhaps TRBD1 (5 bases). V lost 4 bases and J 2 bases, leaving 11 bases between the germline ends. CDR1 and CDR2 (germline): PRHDT, FYEKMQ (reference sequence). The CDR3 is 14 residues long. Here the CDR3 reads CASSSRTFNTEAFF. The CDR3 DNA sequence: TGTGCCAGCAGCTCACGGACATTCAACACTGAAGCTTTCTTT.